In its sample, the clone carrying this T cell receptor beta chain was seen many times. The antigen is undetermined. A single record per CDR3 protein comes from TCRdb applying MiXCR to the reads. The sample has hundreds of thousands of distinct CDR3 sequences, roughly 9.5% seen once. These data belong to a study of T cell repertoires in cytomegalovirus infection. In the study overall: TCR beta signatures that were public indicated CMV infection and matching HLA type.

Overall study results and limits: Ex vivo, HLA-C-restricted CMV-specific TCR beta clonotypes prevailed over the rest of the response. The cumulative frequency of public TCR beta families identified carriers of CMV plus the relevant HLA.

This receptor was obtained from a human donor in good health (CMV status not recorded). Some clones in this sample may be carry-over from other donors' samples. Input material: PBMCs.

The CDR3 protein is CASSSRHGGSFF. The CDR3 DNA is TGTGCCAGCAGCTCTAGGCATGGCGGCTCGTTCTTT. The rearrangement links TRBV7-2 to TRBJ1-1; D is unresolved. Trimming stripped 4 bases from V and 14 bases from J, with 17 bases between. The CDR3 is 12 residues long. Germline V gives CDR1 SGHTA, CDR2 FQGNSA.